These T cell receptor beta chains were read from a single sample in a study of CD8 T cells in Susac syndrome. Each CDR3 protein is one row after TCRdb ran MiXCR on the immunoSEQ multiplex PCR reads. Of fewer than 150,000 distinct CDR3 sequences in the sample, about 93% were seen once. The sample was CD8+ T cells from PBMCs. The source of these receptors is a human donor with multiple sclerosis. Each CDR3 is given with its conserved first and last residue. The D gene is left open where the match is weak. Expanded clones are given a class, and other clones once, few, many or no size at all.

V	J	size	D	CDR3
TRBV20-1	TRBJ2-1	NA	NA	CSARDGPIAVGYNEQFF
TRBV15	TRBJ2-5	NA	TRBD2	CATRGIGTRGLGETQYF
TRBV11-1	TRBJ1-1	once	NA	CASSLERTGGQTEAFF
TRBV29-1	TRBJ2-7	few	NA	CSVGSHEQYF
TRBV4-1	TRBJ1-5	NA	NA	CASSHDGAADYNQPQHF
TRBV11-2	TRBJ1-1	once	NA	CASSLGGVMNTEAFF
TRBV4-1	TRBJ1-1	NA	NA	CASSQDKLYTEAFF
TRBV12-3/TRBV12-4	TRBJ1-4	NA	NA	CASSSVGGFNEKLFF
TRBV13	TRBJ2-1	NA	TRBD2	CASSFEPSGRDSEQFF
TRBV6-2/TRBV6-3	TRBJ2-7	NA	NA	CASSPLWTDGSVWSIEQYF
TRBV19	TRBJ1-1	NA	NA	CASSPGDDTEAFF
TRBV7-2	TRBJ2-3	few	NA	CASSLVAGYGDTQYF
TRBV20-1	TRBJ1-3	NA	NA	CSAWDISGNTIYF
TRBV19	TRBJ2-7	NA	TRBD2	CASSIVAGGISEQYF
TRBV6-1	TRBJ2-3	NA	TRBD2	CASNVAGGDTQYF
TRBV12-3/TRBV12-4	TRBJ2-1	NA	NA	CASNRPGPNEQFF
TRBV18	TRBJ1-5	NA	NA	CASSPGGYQPQHF
TRBV28	TRBJ2-5	NA	TRBD1	CASQGALGETQYF
TRBV4-1	TRBJ1-2	once	NA	CASSQAKFLPSGYTF
TRBV27	TRBJ2-1	NA	TRBD2	CASSSLAELAYNEQFF
TRBV27	TRBJ2-7	NA	NA	CASSHQAGSGYEQYF
TRBV15	TRBJ2-7	NA	NA	CATSSPGQGNEQYF
TRBV24-1	TRBJ2-2	once	NA	CATSERTIGELFF
TRBV24-1	TRBJ2-5	NA	NA	CATSGFVAGRETQYF
TRBV3-1	TRBJ2-2	NA	NA	CASSLTQSTGELFF
TRBV6-5	TRBJ2-5	NA	NA	CASSSGPYQETQYF
TRBV7-8	TRBJ2-6	NA	NA	CASSYPQVSGANVLTF
TRBV12-3/TRBV12-4	TRBJ1-2	NA	NA	CASSKGMTEQFYGYTF
TRBV27	TRBJ2-6	NA	NA	CASNRKGVAGANVLTF
TRBV7-9	TRBJ2-1	NA	NA	CASSLGRFRTYNEQFF
TRBV27	TRBJ2-2	NA	TRBD1	CASSTATGGGGGIGELFF
TRBV5-6	TRBJ2-7	NA	NA	CASSPLFSLAYEQYF
TRBV28	TRBJ2-1	NA	TRBD2	CASSRLAGIYNEQFF
TRBV7-8	TRBJ1-1	NA	NA	CASSSSAGGQNTEAFF
TRBV4-2	TRBJ1-1	NA	NA	CASSQLQGTEAFF
TRBV24-1	TRBJ2-5	NA	TRBD1	CATSDLGTGEETQYF
TRBV27	TRBJ1-2	NA	NA	CASSLSGGDRRSGYTF
TRBV20-1	TRBJ2-7	NA	TRBD2	CSAVELATEYEQYF
TRBV6-5	TRBJ2-2	NA	NA	CASSSIRDVPGELFF